These 21 T cell receptor beta chains share one sample of origin, sequenced in a study of cytomegalovirus exposure and HLA in healthy donors. Produced via immunoSEQ multiplex PCR; TCRdb's table is partial and in-frame only. Of 200,000 to 300,000 clones in the sample, 90% were seen once. Input material: PBMCs. The receptors stem from a woman aged 25 to 45 in good health and CMV-seronegative.

This CDR3 is CAWSSMPGHSYNEQFF. Written as DNA, the CDR3 is TGTGCCTGGAGTTCAATGCCGGGACATTCCTACAATGAGCAGTTCTTC. The chain uses TRBV30 and TRBJ2-1; D is possibly TRBD1 (6 bases). Germline V gene data show CDR1 as GTSNPN and CDR2 as SVGIG (reference sequence). This CDR3 comprises 16 residues. Trimming removed 2 bases from V and 1 base from J, with 15 bases in between.

This clone was observed a single time. V gene TRBV7-8 combines with J gene TRBJ2-7; D is uncertain. Germline CDR1 SGHVS, CDR2 FQNEAQ. The CDR3 length is 12 residues. The ends were cut back, 3 bases at V and 6 bases at J, with 9 bases in the middle. This CDR3 reads CASSFGPLEQYF. Written as DNA, the CDR3 is TGTGCCAGCAGCTTTGGGCCCCTCGAGCAGTACTTC.

The J gene is TRBJ2-3, the V gene TRBV5-6; 12 nucleotides match TRBD2. Germline-derived CDR1 and CDR2 are SGHDT and YYEEEE. The CDR3 has 17 amino acids. V lost 0 bases to trimming and J lost 2 bases; unmatched junction nucleotides: 4. CDR3 amino acids: CASSLALAGGLTDTQYF. The CDR3 DNA follows: TGTGCCAGCAGCTTGGCTCTAGCGGGAGGGCTCACAGATACGCAGTATTTT.

V is TRBV7-6 and J is TRBJ2-5, with D unclear. Germline loops: CDR1 SGHVS, CDR2 FNYEAQ. This CDR3 region has 14 residues. V lost 1 base to trimming and J lost 2 bases, with 8 bases between them. CDR3 DNA: TGTGCCAGCAGCTTAGAAGGTGGTCAAGAGACCCAGTACTTC. It is translated as CASSLEGGQETQYF.

This clone was seen a handful of times. The chain is built from TRBV10-1 and TRBJ2-7, with D uncertain. V was trimmed by 3 bases and J by 0 bases, leaving 0 bases between them. The CDR3 length is 11 residues. CDR1 and CDR2 (germline): WNHNN, SYGVQD (reference sequence). In nucleotides, the CDR3 is TGCGCCAGCAGTGACTCCTACGAGCAGTACTTC. Its protein product is CASSDSYEQYF.

V usage is TRBV28 and J usage is TRBJ2-5, with D perhaps TRBD2 (5 bases). The CDR3 runs to 13 residues. Germline V gene lookup returns CDR1 MDHEN and CDR2 SYDVKM. V lost 7 bases, J lost 1 base, and 10 bases lay in between. CDR3 sequence (DNA): TGTGCCAGCACCATAAGCGGCCAAGAGACCCAGTACTTC. Protein: CASTISGQETQYF.

The chain has TRBV29-1 and TRBJ2-2; no clear D gene. The germline V gene has CDR1 SQVTM and CDR2 ANQGSEA. The CDR3 sequence is 15 residues long. Trimming took off 4 bases at V and 0 bases at J, with 12 bases between the two ends. The CDR3: CSVGPSPANTGELFF. CDR3 DNA sequence: TGCAGCGTTGGCCCCTCCCCCGCGAACACCGGGGAGCTGTTTTTT.

The chain couples TRBV28 to TRBJ1-5; 7 bases are a match to TRBD1. CDR1 and CDR2 from the germline V gene are MDHEN and SYDVKM. Trimming cost V 5 bases and J 6 bases; bases outside gene matches: 7. The CDR3 loop spans 14 amino acids. CDR3 DNA sequence: TGTGCCAGCAGTATCGACAGGGTCCGTCAGCCCCAGCATTTT. This sequence encodes CASSIDRVRQPQHF.

The chain employs TRBV7-9 and TRBJ1-2, with D unclear. Trimming stripped 1 base from V and 0 bases from J, with 12 bases between. Germline assignment: CDR1 SEHNR and CDR2 FQNEAQ (reference sequence). This CDR3 region has 16 residues. This CDR3 reads CASSLGGLGANYGYTF. The CDR3 DNA is TGTGCCAGCAGCTTAGGGGGATTGGGAGCTAACTATGGCTACACCTTC.

As to this clone: Mismatch with germline at one junction end may stem from a read error. The V call is TRBV27, the J call TRBJ2-1, with 10 nucleotides matching TRBD2. Per germline, CDR1 MNHEY and CDR2 SMNVEV (reference sequence). The CDR3 length is 14 residues. CDR3 protein: CANSWLAGESEQFF. DNA for the CDR3: TGTGCCAACAGTTGGCTAGCGGGAGAATCTGAGCAGTTCTTC.

V gene TRBV18 combines with J gene TRBJ2-7; D gene unclear. Germline CDR1 and CDR2: KGHSH and LQKENI. The ends were cut back, 2 bases at V and 0 bases at J, with 11 bases in the middle. CDR3 length: 15 amino acids. The CDR3 sequence is CASSPLSPSSYEQYF. CDR3 nucleotides: TGTGCCAGCTCACCATTGTCACCCAGCTCCTACGAGCAGTACTTC.

The V and J genes are TRBV6-1 and TRBJ1-2, with a weak D call TRBD1 (6 bases). This CDR3 region has 13 residues. In germline, CDR1 is MNHNS, CDR2 SASEGT. Trimming took off 2 bases at V and 5 bases at J, with 9 bases between the two ends. As DNA, the CDR3 is TGTGCCAGCAGTGAAAAAACAGGGTATGGCTACACCTTC. Its translation is CASSEKTGYGYTF.

To note about this clone: Other DNA sequences in the same sample also yield this CDR3. The chain joins TRBV28 to TRBJ2-7; D is undetermined. V was shortened by 6 bases and J by 3 bases, with 6 bases between the two germline ends. Per the germline V gene, CDR1 is MDHEN and CDR2 is SYDVKM. CDR3 length equals 11 residues. The CDR3 DNA sequence: TGTGCCAGCAGGCTAAACTACGAGCAGTACTTC. This encodes CASRLNYEQYF.

J is TRBJ1-4 and V is TRBV2; D not resolved. The CDR3 contains 18 residues. CDR1 and CDR2 from the germline V gene are SNHLY and FYNNEI. Trimming stripped 8 bases from V and 4 bases from J, with 26 bases between. Here the CDR3 reads CASGRLIPGPVNNEKLFF. As DNA, the CDR3 is TGTGCCAGCGGGAGATTGATCCCTGGGCCGGTTAATAATGAAAAACTGTTTTTT. Combining the CDR3 with reference TRBV2 and TRBJ1-4 gives the whole variable domain EPEVTQTPSHQVTQMGQEVILRCVPISNHLYFYWYRQILGQKVEFLVSFYNNEISEKSEIFDDQFSVERPDGSNFTLKIRSTKLEDSAMYFCASGRLIPGPVNNEKLFFGSGTQLSVL.

The sample holds a few counts of this clone. The gene calls are TRBV11-2 and TRBJ2-2, with 8 positions matching TRBD1. CDR1 SGHAT and CDR2 FQNNGV come from the germline V gene. This CDR3 spans 16 amino acids. V was pared by 5 bases and J by 6 bases, with 11 bases of the junction left unmatched. Here the CDR3 DNA reads TGTGCCAGCAGCCGAGGGGACAGGATTTCTTCCGGGGAGCTGTTTTTT. Its translation is CASSRGDRISSGELFF.

The chain has TRBV27 and TRBJ2-7; D gene ambiguous. The CDR3 runs 13 residues. With 6 bases removed from V and 7 bases from J, the gap between germline ends came to 16 bases. Germline V gene data show CDR1 as MNHEY and CDR2 as SMNVEV (reference sequence). CDR3 in amino acids: CASSPTALGEQYF. DNA for the CDR3: TGTGCCAGCAGCCCCACAGCGCTTGGGGAGCAGTACTTC.

The chain is built from TRBV4-2 and TRBJ2-2; TRBD1 matches at 8 bases. Trimming took 4 bases from V and 3 from J; bases not matched to a gene: 1. This CDR3 region has 14 residues. From germline, CDR1 is LGHNA and CDR2 YNFKEQ. The CDR3 region is CASSPTGDTGELFF. The CDR3 DNA follows: TGTGCCAGCAGCCCGACAGGGGACACCGGGGAGCTGTTTTTT.

J is TRBJ2-1 and V is TRBV19; 9 bases are a match to TRBD1. The CDR3 is 15 residues long. The germline CDR1 and CDR2 sequences are LNHDA and SQIVND (reference sequence). Germline trimming cut 7 bases from V and 5 bases from J; bases unmatched to any gene: 9. CDR3 DNA: TGTGCCAGTACTTCACAGGGGGCTGATCACAATGAGCAGTTCTTC. Translating gives CASTSQGADHNEQFF.

The chain uses TRBV7-2 and TRBJ2-5; D uncertain. The CDR3 runs 11 residues. V lost 5 bases and J 3 bases, leaving 4 bases between the germline ends. From germline, CDR1 is SGHTA and CDR2 FQGNSA. CDR3 amino acids: CASSAEETQYF. The CDR3 DNA reads as TGTGCCAGCAGCGCCGAAGAGACCCAGTACTTC.

The V gene is TRBV6-5, the J gene TRBJ1-4; 8 bases align to TRBD1. Trimming removed 2 bases from V and 6 bases from J; junction bases left unmatched: 5. The CDR3 is 15 amino acids. Looked up from germline, CDR1 is MNHEY and CDR2 is SVGAGI. Written as DNA, the CDR3 is TGTGCCAGCAGTTACACGGACAGGGTGTATGAAAAACTGTTTTTT. Translated: CASSYTDRVYEKLFF.

The V and J genes are TRBV27 and TRBJ2-3; D may be TRBD2 (6 bases). This CDR3 has 13 residues. V shed 3 bases and J shed 5 bases, with 9 bases lying between them. Germline lookup yields CDR1 MNHEY and CDR2 SMNVEV (reference sequence). The CDR3 is CASSFGSGDTQYF. The CDR3 bases are TGTGCCAGCAGTTTCGGTAGCGGAGATACGCAGTATTTT.